This record concerns one T cell receptor beta chain sequence. Its matching antigen is unknown. The CDR3 sequence is 16 residues long. Germline V gene lookup returns CDR1 MNHEY and CDR2 SVGAGI. The junction had 4 bases not matched to a gene; V was cut back by 2 bases and J by 2 bases. TCRdb's table, derived via immunoSEQ multiplex PCR, lists solely in-frame clones and lacks some. The repertoire holds around 25,000 clones, with 86% as singletons. These data come from a study of T cells in localized non-small cell lung cancer. Study findings and constraints: Heterogeneity remains possible, as sequencing covered one tumor region only. Turning up in adjacent lung were a median approximately 60 of the top 100 tumor clones. Exceeding tumor, uninvolved adjacent lung had the highest T cell clonality.

V usage is TRBV6-5 and J usage is TRBJ2-1; TRBD2 aligns across 9 bases. This receptor was identified in a female donor of 60 years or more with stage I lung adenocarcinoma. Source: peripheral blood, taken before any cancer treatment. CDR3 nucleotide sequence: TGTGCCAGCAGTTACCAGGGACTAGCCCCCTACAATGAGCAGTTCTTC. Protein: CASSYQGLAPYNEQFF.